The next 19 T cell receptor beta chains were all read from a single sample in a study of cytomegalovirus exposure and HLA in healthy donors. Assay used: immunoSEQ multiplex PCR; TCRdb lists only in-frame clones, some missing. The sample has roughly 120,000 clones; about 93% are singletons. Sequencing was performed on PBMCs. Receptor source: a woman aged 18-29 years in good health and CMV-seronegative.

The gene calls are TRBV6-1 and TRBJ2-1, with unresolved D. CDR1 and CDR2 from the germline V gene are MNHNS and SASEGT. Trimming shortened V by 8 bases and J by 6 bases, and 8 bases separated the two germline ends. The CDR3 contains 11 residues. CDR3 in DNA: TGTGCCAGCGCAGACTTCAATGAGCAGTTCTTC. Translation gives CASADFNEQFF.

The CDR3 loop is CASSQRGAGYLKYEQYF. DNA for the CDR3: TGTGCCAGCAGCCAAAGGGGAGCGGGATATCTAAAATACGAGCAGTACTTC. The chain combines TRBV5-6 with TRBJ2-7; TRBD2 agrees at 7 bases. V was pared by 4 bases and J by 4 bases, with 17 bases of the junction left unmatched. The CDR3 is 17 residues long. Germline assignment: CDR1 SGHDT and CDR2 YYEEEE.

This chain joins TRBV18 and TRBJ2-5; D perhaps matches TRBD1 (5 bases). Germline V CDR1 and CDR2: KGHSH, LQKENI. V lost 2 bases to trimming and J lost 4 bases, with 20 bases between them. The CDR3 covers 17 residues. The CDR3 bases are TGTGCCAGCTCACCAAGTGGTTTGCAGGGCGGTCGAGAGACCCAGTACTTC. This encodes CASSPSGLQGGRETQYF.

The genes are TRBV5-1 and TRBJ1-6, with 7 nucleotides matching TRBD1. The CDR3 has 14 amino acids. The junction had 7 bases not matched to a gene; V was cut back by 4 bases and J by 9 bases. Germline CDR1 and CDR2: SGHRS and YFSETQ. CDR3 nucleotide sequence: TGCGCCAGCAGCGTTGACAGGGTTGGTTCACCCCTCCACTTT. This translates into CASSVDRVGSPLHF.

The rearrangement uses TRBV15 and TRBJ2-3; 10 bases fit TRBD2. CDR1 is LNHNV and CDR2 is YYDKDF in the germline V gene (reference sequence). V dropped 2 bases and J dropped 4; count of bases not matched to a gene: 9. The length of the CDR3 is 17 residues. The CDR3 bases are TGTGCCACCAGCAGACCTTTAGCGGGAGGATCGTCAGATACGCAGTATTTT. It encodes CATSRPLAGGSSDTQYF. The variable domain in full, with the rest retrieved from reference TRBV15 and TRBJ2-3, is DAMVIQNPRYQVTQFGKPVTLSCSQTLNHNVMYWYQQKSSQAPKLLFHYYDKDFNNEADTPDNFQSRRPNTSFCFLDIRSPGLGDTAMYLCATSRPLAGGSSDTQYFGPGTRLTVL.

This clone appeared a single time. The chain couples TRBV4-1 to TRBJ1-5; TRBD1 is a possible D gene (5 bases). Germline CDR1 and CDR2: MGHRA and YSYEKL. The CDR3 loop spans 15 amino acids. Trimming took 0 bases from V and 3 from J, leaving 9 bases between them. The chain's CDR3 is CASSQEGGTNQPQHF. CDR3 nucleotide sequence: TGCGCCAGCAGCCAAGAGGGGGGGACCAATCAGCCCCAGCATTTT.

The V gene is TRBV4-2, the J gene TRBJ2-1; D not certain. The germline V gene encodes CDR1 LGHNA and CDR2 YNFKEQ. The V and J ends lost 0 bases and 3 bases respectively, with 15 bases between them. The CDR3 has 17 residues. CDR3 protein: CASSQEHTPSLYNEQFF. The CDR3 nucleotides are TGTGCCAGCAGCCAAGAGCACACCCCTTCCCTCTACAATGAGCAGTTCTTC.

V is TRBV4-1 and J is TRBJ1-6, with D uncertain. The germline V and J ends were trimmed by 0 bases and 10 bases, with 10 bases remaining between them. Germline V gene data show CDR1 as MGHRA and CDR2 as YSYEKL. The CDR3 runs 14 residues. The CDR3 reads CASSQEGGTSPLHF. DNA for the CDR3: TGCGCCAGCAGCCAAGAGGGAGGCACCTCACCCCTCCACTTT.

CDR3 sequence: CASSFSGYEQYF. The CDR3 nucleotides are TGTGCCAGCAGCTTTTCGGGTTACGAGCAGTACTTC. V and J are TRBV5-4 and TRBJ2-7, with D unresolved. The CDR3 extends over 12 amino acids. V lost 2 bases, J lost 4 bases, and 7 bases lay in between. Germline CDR1 reads SGHNT; CDR2 reads YYREEE (reference sequence).

J is TRBJ2-1 and V is TRBV2, with 7 bases identical to TRBD1. The CDR3 extends over 14 amino acids. Germline-derived CDR1 and CDR2 are SNHLY and FYNNEI. Trimming took 4 bases from V and 4 from J; bases not matched to a gene: 4. The CDR3 DNA sequence: TGTGCCAGCAGTGGAGGGACAGCATACAATGAGCAGTTCTTC. It is translated as CASSGGTAYNEQFF.

The rearrangement joins TRBV6-1 to TRBJ2-4; 11 bases match TRBD1. The CDR3 runs to 15 residues. Germline CDR1 is MNHNS and CDR2 is SASEGT. With 11 bases clipped from V and 7 bases from J, the junction kept 13 bases outside the gene matches. The CDR3 nucleotides are TGTGCCGCGTGGACAGGGGGCGCGAGTTCCAACATTCAGTACTTC. This gives the protein CAAWTGGASSNIQYF.

This chain joins TRBV7-9 and TRBJ1-1, with D possibly TRBD1 on 6 matching bases. The CDR3 covers 16 residues. Germline assignment: CDR1 SEHNR and CDR2 FQNEAQ (reference sequence). The V and J ends lost 2 bases and 6 bases respectively, with 19 bases between them. The CDR3 bases are TGTGCCAGCAGCTTAAGACCTACAGGGCAAGGGTCTGAAGCTTTCTTT. It translates to CASSLRPTGQGSEAFF.

CDR3 residues: CASSSGPRSPSTDTQYF. The CDR3 DNA reads TGCGCCAGCAGTTCAGGGCCCCGATCCCCCAGCACAGATACGCAGTATTTT. V and J are TRBV5-1 and TRBJ2-3; weak D call: TRBD1 (5 bases). The V end was cut by 5 bases, the J end by 0 bases, with 19 bases between. Germline V gene data show CDR1 as SGHRS and CDR2 as YFSETQ. The CDR3 loop spans 17 amino acids.

The chain has TRBV29-1 and TRBJ1-6; D is uncertain. This CDR3 region has 13 residues. The germline CDR1 and CDR2 sequences are SQVTM and ANQGSEA. The V end lost 7 bases, the J end lost 7 bases, and 14 bases lay between the germline ends. The CDR3 bases are TGCAGCGCTAAAAGCACCGGGAATTCACCCCTCCACTTT. Its protein product is CSAKSTGNSPLHF.

V and J are TRBV30 and TRBJ1-3, with D possibly being TRBD1 (6 bases). Germline V gives CDR1 GTSNPN, CDR2 SVGIG (reference sequence). The CDR3 contains 13 residues. Trimming removed 6 bases at V and 4 bases at J, with 13 bases between. Here the CDR3 DNA reads TGTGCCTGTGTCTTAGGGGGAGGAAACACCATATATTTT. This gives the protein CACVLGGGNTIYF.

This clone occurred once. The V gene is TRBV9, the J gene TRBJ2-1, with 8 bases fitting TRBD1. Germline CDR1 is SGDLS and CDR2 is YYNGEE. The CDR3 runs 17 residues. The V segment lost 2 bases and the J segment 12 bases; nucleotides outside the gene matches: 19. CDR3 protein: CASSVRGGTGPGDGQFF. Here the CDR3 DNA reads TGTGCCAGCAGCGTGAGGGGCGGGACAGGTCCCGGGGATGGGCAGTTCTTC.

This rearrangement joins TRBV28 to TRBJ2-7; 10 bases are shared with TRBD1. Germline CDR1 MDHEN, CDR2 SYDVKM. The trim removed 10 bases at V and 0 bases at J, leaving 9 bases unmatched. This CDR3 has 15 amino acids. In DNA form, the CDR3 reads TGTGCCACCGGGACAGGGGCCATGAGCTCCTACGAGCAGTACTTC. Translated: CATGTGAMSSYEQYF.

This chain links TRBV7-9 with TRBJ1-2; 8 nucleotides match TRBD1. The CDR3 runs 16 residues. Trimming took 1 base from V and 6 from J; bases not matched to a gene: 10. Germline CDR1 reads SEHNR; CDR2 reads FQNEAQ (reference sequence). The CDR3 here is CASSLGLTVQGDGYTF. The CDR3 bases are TGTGCCAGCAGCTTAGGGCTGACGGTACAGGGGGATGGCTACACCTTC.

The V and J genes are TRBV6-6 and TRBJ1-2, with D tentatively TRBD1 (5 bases). V lost 7 bases, J lost 1 base, and 16 bases lay in between. The germline CDR1 and CDR2 sequences are MNHNY and SVGAGI (reference sequence). This CDR3 region has 15 residues. The CDR3 nucleotides are TGTGCCAGCACCGAGCGACAGTCATTTAACTATGGCTACACCTTC. Its translation is CASTERQSFNYGYTF.